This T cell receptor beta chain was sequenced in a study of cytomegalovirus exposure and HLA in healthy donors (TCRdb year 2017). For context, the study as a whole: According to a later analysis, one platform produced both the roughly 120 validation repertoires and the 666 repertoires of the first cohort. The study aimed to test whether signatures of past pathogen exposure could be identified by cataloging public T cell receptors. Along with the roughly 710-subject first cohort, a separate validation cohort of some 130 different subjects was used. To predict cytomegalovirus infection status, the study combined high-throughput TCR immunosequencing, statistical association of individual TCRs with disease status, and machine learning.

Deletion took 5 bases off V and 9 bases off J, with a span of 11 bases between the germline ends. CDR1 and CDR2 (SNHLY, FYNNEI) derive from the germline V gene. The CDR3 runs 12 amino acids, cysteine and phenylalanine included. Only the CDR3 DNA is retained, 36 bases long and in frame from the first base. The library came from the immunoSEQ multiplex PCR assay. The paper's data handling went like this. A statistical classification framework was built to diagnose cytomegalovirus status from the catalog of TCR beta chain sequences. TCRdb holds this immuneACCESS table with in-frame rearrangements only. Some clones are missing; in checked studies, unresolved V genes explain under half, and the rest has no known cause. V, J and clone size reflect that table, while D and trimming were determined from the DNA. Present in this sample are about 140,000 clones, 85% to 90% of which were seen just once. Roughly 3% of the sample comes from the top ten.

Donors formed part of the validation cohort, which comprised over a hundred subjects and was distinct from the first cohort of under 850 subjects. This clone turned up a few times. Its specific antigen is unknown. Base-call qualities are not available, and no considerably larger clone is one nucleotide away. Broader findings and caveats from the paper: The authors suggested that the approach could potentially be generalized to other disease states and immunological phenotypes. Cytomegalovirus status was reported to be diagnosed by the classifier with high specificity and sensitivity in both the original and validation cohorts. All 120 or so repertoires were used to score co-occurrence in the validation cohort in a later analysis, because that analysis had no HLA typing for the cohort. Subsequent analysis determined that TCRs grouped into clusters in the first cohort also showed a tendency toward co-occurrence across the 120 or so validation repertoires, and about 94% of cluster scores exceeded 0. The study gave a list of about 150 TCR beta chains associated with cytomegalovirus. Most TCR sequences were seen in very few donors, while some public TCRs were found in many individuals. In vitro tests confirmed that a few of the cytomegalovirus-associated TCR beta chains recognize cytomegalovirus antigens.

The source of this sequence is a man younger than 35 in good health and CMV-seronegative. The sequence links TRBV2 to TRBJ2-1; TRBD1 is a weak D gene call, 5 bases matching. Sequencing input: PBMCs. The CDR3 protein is CASSQGRAEQFF. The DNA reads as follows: TGTGCCAGCAGTCAGGGCAGAGCTGAGCAGTTCTTC.